This T cell receptor beta chain was sequenced during a study of blood T cell repertoires in COVID-19. Study in general: Acute-phase and convalescent COVID-19 samples originated in the United States, Italy and Spain. PBMCs, B-cell-depleted T cells, or T cells provided the cDNA or gDNA that made up the material.

Trimming shortened V by 0 bases and J by 3 bases, and 11 bases separated the two germline ends. In germline, CDR1 is SGHAT, CDR2 FQNNGV. The CDR3 contains 16 residues. Repertoires were generated with immunoSEQ multiplex PCR, while TCRdb's copy carries only in-frame clones and drops some. The sample includes about 88,000 clones, about nine tenths of them seen just once. Sample: peripheral blood. The receptor comes from a male donor with acute or convalescent COVID-19. The chain is built from TRBV11-2 and TRBJ2-2; weak D call: TRBD2 (5 bases). The CDR3 bases are TGTGCCAGCAGCTTAGATACGGGAACTCACACCGGGGAGCTGTTTTTT. This sequence encodes CASSLDTGTHTGELFF.